The source of this TCR beta chain is a study of cytomegalovirus exposure and HLA in healthy donors. Vbeta (60) and Jbeta (13) primers were used in the PCR. The repertoire was sequenced with immunoSEQ multiplex PCR; TCRdb's copy has only in-frame clones and lacks some. The profile shows 120,000 or so clones, 70% to 80% of them singletons. Comments on this clone: What it binds is unknown.

Notes on the study in general: According to a later analysis, most TCR beta chains associated with CMV appeared HLA-restricted. Donors were assumed by presence/absence analyses to have roughly uniform sequencing depth.

The CDR3 has 14 amino acids. With 2 bases removed from V and 0 bases from J, the gap between germline ends came to 4 bases. The germline V gene has CDR1 MNHEY and CDR2 SVGAGI. Sequenced input: PBMCs. The chain couples TRBV6-5 to TRBJ2-2; D is uncertain. This clonotype originated in a man aged 25 to 40 in good health and CMV-seronegative. The chain's CDR3 is CASSYGPNTGELFF. The DNA for the CDR3 is TGTGCCAGCAGTTACGGGCCGAACACCGGGGAGCTGTTTTTT.